The 30 T cell receptor beta chains given below trace back to one sample, sequenced in a study of blood T cells in healthy people across ages. The authors ran a second PCR of roughly 6 to 12 cycles using a sample-barcoded 5' primer and a J-beta primer mix. TCRdb recomputed calls from the 5' RACE reads with MiXCR, one row per CDR3 protein. The sample consists of approximately 780,000 distinct CDR3 sequences, roughly 26% of them appearing once. The sample was also linked to a second study, of T cells of mothers and their children.

The specimen sequenced was blood. Source of these receptors: a boy younger than 18 in good health.

This clonotype came up a few times. V usage is TRBV29-1 and J usage is TRBJ2-5; D may be TRBD1 (5 bases). Trimming shortened V by 6 bases and J by 3 bases, and 11 bases separated the two germline ends. This CDR3 is 12 amino acids long. Looked up from germline, CDR1 is SQVTM and CDR2 is ANQGSEA. The CDR3 sequence is CSVEHRKETQYF. As DNA, the CDR3 is TGCAGCGTCGAACACAGGAAAGAGACCCAGTACTTC. The entire variable domain, with the rest obtained from reference TRBV29-1 and TRBJ2-5, is as follows: SAVISQKPSRDICQRGTSLTIQCQVDSQVTMMFWYRQQPGQSLTLIATANQGSEATYESGFVIDKFPISRPNLTFSTLTVSNMSPEDSSIYLCSVEHRKETQYFGPGTRLLVL.

This clonotype has just a few counts. CDR3 coding DNA: TGTGCCATCAGGGCTATATCGGGACAGGATAACACTGAAGCTTTCTTT. It is translated as CAIRAISGQDNTEAFF. This chain uses TRBV10-3 with TRBJ1-1; 8 bases line up with TRBD1. The junction had 11 bases not matched to a gene; V was cut back by 6 bases and J by 2 bases. The germline gives CDR1 ENHRY, CDR2 SYGVKD. This CDR3 region has 16 residues.

This clonotype was seen a handful of times. The chain employs TRBV7-2 and TRBJ2-2; D is perhaps TRBD2 (6 bases). Trimming took off 6 bases at V and 11 bases at J, with 25 bases between the two ends. CDR1 is SGHTA and CDR2 is FQGNSA in the germline V gene. The CDR3 spans 16 residues. The CDR3 DNA follows: TGTGCCAGCAGGATGAAGGACTATATCCCCCGCATTGAGCTGTTTTTT. Its protein is CASRMKDYIPRIELFF.

This clonotype was observed a few times. This chain uses TRBV7-9 with TRBJ2-5; possible D gene TRBD2, 6 bases. From germline, CDR1 is SEHNR and CDR2 FQNEAQ (reference sequence). CDR3 length: 17 residues. V lost 5 bases and J 0 bases, leaving 19 bases between the germline ends. The CDR3 sequence: CASSPLWGGKYQETQYF. CDR3 nucleotide sequence: TGTGCCAGCAGCCCCCTGTGGGGCGGGAAGTACCAAGAGACCCAGTACTTC.

J is TRBJ2-5 and V is TRBV29-1, with 7 bases aligning to TRBD1. The end of the DNA aligns better with TRBJ2-7, so the J call may be wrong. The length of the CDR3 is 14 residues. Germline V gives CDR1 SQVTM, CDR2 ANQGSEA. The CDR3 DNA follows: TGCAGCGTTGAATTTGGACAGGAGACCTACGAGCAGTACTTC. It codes for CSVEFGQETYEQYF.

This rearrangement joins TRBV28 to TRBJ2-7; TRBD1 matches at 7 bases. Germline CDR1 reads MDHEN; CDR2 reads SYDVKM. Germline trimming cut 6 bases from V and 8 bases from J; bases unmatched to any gene: 16. This CDR3 is 15 amino acids long. CDR3 loop: CASSPTGTALVQQYF. Here the CDR3 DNA reads TGTGCCAGCAGCCCTACCGGGACAGCCCTTGTCCAGCAGTACTTC.

The chain uses TRBV2 and TRBJ2-7; D is uncertain. Trimming stripped 6 bases from V and 3 bases from J, with 15 bases between. Per the germline V gene, CDR1 is SNHLY and CDR2 is FYNNEI. The CDR3 extends over 14 amino acids. In DNA, the CDR3 is TGTGCCAGCAGCGGGCCCCCAGAATACTACGAGCAGTACTTC. Protein product: CASSGPPEYYEQYF.

The V call is TRBV10-3, the J call TRBJ2-5, with 12 bases lining up with TRBD1. With the DNA end fitting TRBJ2-7 better, the J assignment may be wrong. Per germline, CDR1 ENHRY and CDR2 SYGVKD. CDR3 length: 15 amino acids. In DNA form, the CDR3 reads TGTGCCATCAGTGAGTCGGGACAGGGGGCACGCGAGCAGTACTTC. Translating it yields CAISESGQGAREQYF.

This clonotype has only a few counts. This chain uses TRBV2 with TRBJ2-5; D remains ambiguous. The germline V gene has CDR1 SNHLY and CDR2 FYNNEI. Trimming pared 2 bases from V and 5 bases from J, leaving 12 bases between. CDR3 length: 14 amino acids. CDR3 DNA sequence: TGTGCCAGCAGTGAACGAGATCATACGGAGACCCAGTACTTC. It translates to CASSERDHTETQYF.

The chain is built from TRBV20-1 and TRBJ2-4; D may match TRBD1 or TRBD2 (6 bases each). V was clipped by 3 bases and J by 4 bases, with 13 bases between them. The CDR3 is 14 amino acids. The germline gives CDR1 DFQATT, CDR2 SNEGSKA (reference sequence). This CDR3 is CSASDGGPKNIQYF. The CDR3, as DNA: TGCAGTGCTAGCGATGGGGGGCCTAAAAACATTCAGTACTTC.

This chain uses TRBV3-1 with TRBJ2-1; no clear D gene. This CDR3 region has 13 residues. With 1 base removed from V and 14 bases from J, the gap between germline ends came to 15 bases. CDR1 and CDR2 from the germline V gene are LGHDT and YNNKEL (reference sequence). The CDR3 loop is CASSQAGIPGKFF. In DNA form, the CDR3 reads TGTGCCAGCAGCCAAGCGGGCATTCCTGGGAAGTTCTTC.

The chain combines TRBV5-1 with TRBJ2-3; D is perhaps TRBD2 (5 bases). In germline, CDR1 is SGHRS, CDR2 YFSETQ. V gave up 0 bases and J gave up 2 bases, with 13 bases separating them. The CDR3 totals 16 residues. This chain's CDR3 is CASSLGAGVFTDTQYF. The CDR3 DNA reads as TGCGCCAGCAGCTTGGGGGCCGGGGTCTTCACAGATACGCAGTATTTT.

This clonotype turned up a few times. This chain connects TRBV15 to TRBJ1-1, with D perhaps TRBD1 (5 bases). The V and J ends lost 0 bases and 11 bases respectively, with 16 bases between them. CDR1 LNHNV and CDR2 YYDKDF come from the germline V gene (reference sequence). The CDR3 length is 14 residues. The CDR3 sequence is CATSRDAGGAWAFF. The CDR3 DNA sequence: TGTGCCACCAGCAGAGATGCGGGGGGAGCTTGGGCTTTCTTT.

This clonotype was seen more than once but under ten times. The chain joins TRBV12-3 or TRBV12-4 to TRBJ2-5, with a tentative D call TRBD2 (6 bases). The J call may be wrong; the DNA end is better matched by TRBJ2-1. The CDR3 is made up of 14 amino acids. CDR3 nucleotides: TGTGCCAGCAGTTTTACGGGGGTGTACAATGAGCAGTTCTTC. Translating it yields CASSFTGVYNEQFF.

This chain links TRBV27 with TRBJ2-1; TRBD2 aligns across 7 bases. The V gene end was trimmed by 3 bases and the J gene end by 4 bases; junction bases not matched to a gene: 9. The CDR3 covers 16 residues. CDR1 and CDR2 from the germline V gene are MNHEY and SMNVEV (reference sequence). The CDR3 loop reads CASSLEVLAKYNEQFF. CDR3 sequence (DNA): TGTGCCAGCAGTTTGGAGGTACTAGCGAAGTACAATGAGCAGTTCTTC.

A few counts support this clonotype. The CDR3 DNA reads as TGTGCCAGCATGGCTAGCTCAGATACGCAGTATTTT. Its protein product is CASMASSDTQYF. This chain uses TRBV6-5 with TRBJ2-3; possibly TRBD2 for D (5 bases). The V end was cut by 7 bases, the J end by 4 bases, with 9 bases between. CDR3 length equals 12 residues. Germline values: CDR1 MNHEY, CDR2 SVGAGI.

This clonotype was observed a few times. The chain links TRBV7-2 to TRBJ2-3; 12 bases agree with TRBD2. Germline V CDR1 and CDR2: SGHTA, FQGNSA. V was pared by 4 bases and J by 0 bases, with 11 bases of the junction left unmatched. This CDR3 region has 19 residues. CDR3: CASSSAQTSGGTSTDTQYF. In nucleotides, the CDR3 is TGTGCCAGCAGCTCTGCTCAGACTAGCGGGGGAACTAGCACAGATACGCAGTATTTT. Full variable domain (remainder filled in from reference TRBV7-2 and TRBJ2-3): GAGVSQSPSNKVTEKGKDVELRCDPISGHTALYWYRQSLGQGLEFLIYFQGNSAPDKSGLPSDRFSAERTGGSVSTLTIQRTQQEDSAVYLCASSSAQTSGGTSTDTQYFGPGTRLTVL.

The rearrangement links TRBV5-1 to TRBJ1-1; D may be TRBD1 (5 bases). With 0 bases removed from V and 5 bases from J, the gap between germline ends came to 14 bases. Germline assignment: CDR1 SGHRS and CDR2 YFSETQ. The CDR3 is 15 amino acids. In DNA, the CDR3 is TGCGCCAGCAGCTTGGGTGGGGCCTGGGGGACTGAAGCTTTCTTT. This encodes CASSLGGAWGTEAFF. Together with reference TRBV5-1 and TRBJ1-1, the CDR3 gives the full variable domain: KAGVTQTPRYLIKTRGQQVTLSCSPISGHRSVSWYQQTPGQGLQFLFEYFSETQRNKGNFPGRFSGRQFSNSRSEMNVSTLELGDSALYLCASSLGGAWGTEAFFGQGTRLTVV.

This clonotype has more than one count but fewer than ten. The rearrangement joins TRBV6-5 to TRBJ2-1; D assignment may be TRBD1 or TRBD2 (6 bases each). The CDR3 extends over 13 amino acids. V lost 6 bases to trimming and J lost 7 bases, with 13 bases between them. Per germline, CDR1 MNHEY and CDR2 SVGAGI. The CDR3 region is CASSPQGGNEQFF. The DNA of the CDR3 is TGTGCCAGCAGCCCCCAAGGGGGGAATGAGCAGTTCTTC.

Only a few counts were recorded for this clonotype. The J gene is TRBJ1-4, the V gene TRBV30; D not certain. Trimming removed 3 bases at V and 8 bases at J, with 16 bases between. CDR1 GTSNPN and CDR2 SVGIG come from the germline V gene (reference sequence). This CDR3 has 14 amino acids. The CDR3 spells CAWRETRLYEKLFF. For the CDR3, the DNA is TGTGCCTGGAGGGAGACACGACTATACGAAAAACTGTTTTTT.

This clonotype showed up just a few times. The V gene is TRBV19, the J gene TRBJ2-1, with 8 bases matching TRBD1. The V segment lost 4 bases and the J segment 4 bases; nucleotides outside the gene matches: 6. Germline V gene sequence: CDR1 LNHDA, CDR2 SQIVND (reference sequence). This CDR3 has 15 residues. CDR3 coding DNA: TGTGCCAGTAGTACCGGGACAGGTCGATACAATGAGCAGTTCTTC. This translates into CASSTGTGRYNEQFF.

This clonotype came up a few times. The V call is TRBV20-1, the J call TRBJ2-1, with TRBD2 matching over 10 bases. This CDR3 is built from 17 residues. The junction had 12 bases not matched to a gene; V was cut back by 6 bases and J by 1 base. Per the germline V gene, CDR1 is DFQATT and CDR2 is SNEGSKA (reference sequence). This CDR3 reads CSAGGGSGGGSYNEQFF. The DNA of the CDR3 is TGCAGTGCCGGAGGGGGAAGCGGGGGGGGATCCTACAATGAGCAGTTCTTC.

The chain is built from TRBV27 and TRBJ2-4; D not resolved. The CDR3 extends over 12 amino acids. Germline loops: CDR1 MNHEY, CDR2 SMNVEV (reference sequence). The V and J ends lost 1 base and 14 bases respectively, with 12 bases between them. This CDR3 is CASSLLGGLKYF. Written as DNA, the CDR3 is TGTGCCAGCAGTTTATTGGGTGGCCTAAAGTACTTC.

This chain links TRBV27 with TRBJ2-5; possibly TRBD2 for D (6 bases). V was shortened by 5 bases and J by 5 bases, with 12 bases between the two germline ends. This CDR3 spans 13 amino acids. CDR1 and CDR2 (germline): MNHEY, SMNVEV (reference sequence). The CDR3 sequence is CASSTRLVETQYF. The CDR3 DNA sequence: TGTGCCAGCAGTACTAGACTAGTCGAGACCCAGTACTTC.

V and J are TRBV6-5 and TRBJ2-5; D remains ambiguous. The DNA end is a closer match to TRBJ2-7, so the J assignment may be wrong. This CDR3 contains 16 residues. Germline V gene data show CDR1 as MNHEY and CDR2 as SVGAGI. The CDR3, as DNA: TGTGCCAGCAGTTACTCGAATGCAGAAGCTCTCGACGAGCAGTACTTC. It encodes CASSYSNAEALDEQYF.

This chain joins TRBV9 and TRBJ2-7, with D perhaps given as TRBD1 or TRBD2 (5 bases each). V lost 3 bases to trimming and J lost 5 bases, with 9 bases between them. CDR3 length: 12 amino acids. CDR1 is SGDLS, CDR2 YYNGEE, per germline. CDR3 DNA sequence: TGTGCCAGCAGCGCCAGAGGGGACGAGCAGTACTTC. Translating it yields CASSARGDEQYF.

The J gene is TRBJ2-1, the V gene TRBV4-2; 7 bases are a match to TRBD1. Germline CDR1 and CDR2: LGHNA and YNFKEQ. This CDR3 has 15 amino acids. The trim removed 4 bases at V and 4 bases at J, leaving 7 bases unmatched. CDR3 in amino acids: CASSPDRVEYNEQFF. CDR3 in DNA: TGTGCCAGCAGCCCAGACAGGGTAGAATACAATGAGCAGTTCTTC.

In its sample, this clonotype was seen a few times. This chain connects TRBV12-3 or TRBV12-4 to TRBJ2-2; no firm D call. V lost 6 bases and J lost 1, with 15 bases in between. The CDR3 length is 16 residues. CDR3 nucleotide sequence: TGTGCCAGCAGCCCCATGGCCCCTGGGAACACCGGGGAGCTGTTTTTT. Translating gives CASSPMAPGNTGELFF.

This CDR3 is CASSVSTGPGEQYF. The CDR3 DNA reads TGTGCCAGCAGCGTATCGACAGGGCCGGGCGAGCAGTACTTC. This chain joins TRBV9 and TRBJ2-7, with 7 bases identical to TRBD1. Germline-derived CDR1 and CDR2 are SGDLS and YYNGEE. Trimming took 1 base from V and 6 from J; bases not matched to a gene: 7. There are 14 residues in the CDR3.

A few counts support this clonotype. The chain recombines TRBV9 with TRBJ2-6; 11 bases align to TRBD1. The CDR3 has 15 residues. Trimming cost V 10 bases and J 0 bases; bases outside gene matches: 3. Per germline, CDR1 SGDLS and CDR2 YYNGEE. CDR3 bases: TGTGCCTCCGGGACAGGGGGCTCTGGGGCCAACGTCCTGACTTTC. This sequence encodes CASGTGGSGANVLTF.